These 14 T cell receptor beta chains were all obtained from the same sample, sequenced in a study of shared clonotypes between healthy human individuals. Sequencing used immunoSEQ multiplex PCR; TCRdb keeps in-frame clones, though not all of them. The data hold about 1.1 million clones, with approximately 80% observed a single time. The sequenced material came from memory CD4+ T cells from PBMCs. Subset: CD45RA-negative fraction. The receptor source for this set is a man aged 18 to 29 in good health. Some clones in this sample may be carry-over from other donors' samples.

The chain uses TRBV7-9 and TRBJ2-1, with 9 positions matching TRBD2. The V gene end was trimmed by 0 bases and the J gene end by 6 bases; junction bases not matched to a gene: 9. The CDR3 runs to 17 residues. CDR1 and CDR2 from the germline V gene are SEHNR and FQNEAQ (reference sequence). The CDR3 protein is CASSLASGRLLRNEQFF. CDR3 bases: TGTGCCAGCAGCTTAGCCAGCGGGAGGCTTCTCCGCAATGAGCAGTTCTTC.

This chain connects TRBV27 to TRBJ1-4, with D uncertain. The CDR3 is 13 amino acids. V lost 5 bases and J lost 4, with 8 bases in between. The germline V gene encodes CDR1 MNHEY and CDR2 SMNVEV (reference sequence). The DNA of the CDR3 is TGTGCCAGCAGTATACGTCTTAATGAAAAACTGTTTTTT. Translating gives CASSIRLNEKLFF.

The chain carries TRBV19 and TRBJ2-6; D gene uncertain. This CDR3 comprises 15 residues. The V gene lost 5 bases and the J gene lost 2 bases, with 10 bases spanning the gap. Germline CDR1 LNHDA, CDR2 SQIVND (reference sequence). DNA of the CDR3: TGTGCCAGTAGTCCCGCTAGGCCTGGGGCCAACGTCCTGACTTTC. Protein: CASSPARPGANVLTF. The full variable domain, in which reference TRBV19 and TRBJ2-6 provide the parts outside the CDR3, is DGGITQSPKYLFRKEGQNVTLSCEQNLNHDAMYWYRQDPGQGLRLIYYSQIVNDFQKGDIAEGYSVSREKKESFPLTVTSAQKNPTAFYLCASSPARPGANVLTFGAGSRLTVL.

This chain connects TRBV28 to TRBJ2-7; D is perhaps TRBD2 (5 bases). This CDR3 has 15 residues. CDR1 is MDHEN, CDR2 SYDVKM, per germline. The V end was cut by 6 bases, the J end by 5 bases, with 20 bases between. The CDR3 DNA sequence: TGTGCCAGCAGCTTTGCCCGGACTCTCAGCAACGAGCAGTACTTC. It encodes CASSFARTLSNEQYF.

The chain combines TRBV2 with TRBJ2-5; D is ambiguous. Germline loops: CDR1 SNHLY, CDR2 FYNNEI. This CDR3 region has 15 residues. V lost 0 bases and J lost 7, with 15 bases in between. CDR3 region: CASSEASTAIRTQYF. The DNA for the CDR3 is TGTGCCAGCAGTGAAGCCTCAACGGCTATAAGGACCCAGTACTTC.

Notes on this clone: An end of the junction does not agree with germline; a read error may underlie this. This chain connects TRBV10-1 to TRBJ2-6, with 9 bases fitting TRBD1. In germline, CDR1 is WNHNN, CDR2 SYGVQD (reference sequence). The CDR3 consists of 15 residues. The CDR3 bases are TGCGCCAGCAGCGACCATCGGACAGGGGTCAACGTCCTGACTTTC. Residues: CASSDHRTGVNVLTF.

This clone was detected only a few times. The rearrangement uses TRBV5-6 and TRBJ1-1; D gene uncertain. The V gene's germline CDR1 is SGHDT and CDR2 YYEEEE. The CDR3 has 12 residues. Trimming cost V 3 bases and J 4 bases, with 7 bases left between them. The CDR3 nucleotides read TGTGCCAGCAGCTCTGGTAGCACTGAAGCTTTCTTT. This sequence encodes CASSSGSTEAFF.

This clone was observed a handful of times. The chain has TRBV18 and TRBJ2-1, with unresolved D. The CDR3 length is 14 residues. Looked up from germline, CDR1 is KGHSH and CDR2 is LQKENI. V dropped 0 bases and J dropped 4 bases, with 7 bases sitting between them. The CDR3 sequence is CASSPPVGYNEQFF. CDR3 sequence (DNA): TGTGCCAGCTCACCACCAGTAGGTTACAATGAGCAGTTCTTC.

This clone is a singleton in its sample. This sequence joins TRBV28 and TRBJ2-7; unclear D gene. The CDR3 loop spans 11 amino acids. The V gene's germline CDR1 is MDHEN and CDR2 SYDVKM. V was clipped by 7 bases and J by 4 bases, with 8 bases between them. CDR3 sequence reads: CASTQGYEQYF. The CDR3 nucleotides read TGTGCCAGCACCCAAGGTTACGAGCAGTACTTC. Full variable domain (rest looked up from reference TRBV28 and TRBJ2-7): DVKVTQSSRYLVKRTGEKVFLECVQDMDHENMFWYRQDPGLGLRLIYFSYDVKMKEKGDIPEGYSVSREKKERFSLILESASTNQTSMYLCASTQGYEQYFGPGTRLTVT.

The chain recombines TRBV7-3 with TRBJ2-2; TRBD1 agrees at 9 bases. This CDR3 spans 15 amino acids. With V trimmed by 5 bases and J by 6 bases, 7 bases remained unmatched. Germline V gene lookup returns CDR1 SGHTA and CDR2 FQGTGA. As DNA, the CDR3 is TGTGCCAGCAGCCGTGGGACAGGGTCGGCCGGGGAGCTGTTTTTT. Amino acids: CASSRGTGSAGELFF.

The CDR3 nucleotides read TGTGCCAGCAGTCCAGGGCGGCGAATCGACACTGAAGCTTTCTTT. As protein: CASSPGRRIDTEAFF. V usage is TRBV6-6 and J usage is TRBJ1-1; tentative D call: TRBD1 (5 bases). The germline V and J ends were trimmed by 5 bases and 3 bases, with 16 bases remaining between them. This CDR3 is built from 15 residues. Germline V CDR1 and CDR2: MNHNY, SVGAGI (reference sequence).

CDR3 bases: TGTGCCAGCAGCTTCGGCAGGGGAGCGGGGCAGCCCCAGCATTTT. It codes for CASSFGRGAGQPQHF. The chain combines TRBV5-5 with TRBJ1-5; perhaps TRBD1 as D (6 bases). Between the trimmed V and J ends, which lost 2 bases and 7 bases, there was a span of 16 bases. Germline V gives CDR1 SGHKS, CDR2 YYEKEE (reference sequence). The CDR3 consists of 15 residues.

This clone was observed a single time. V usage is TRBV5-1 and J usage is TRBJ2-1; maybe TRBD2 (6 bases). Trimming left V 6 bases short and J 5 bases short, with 18 bases between. The CDR3 loop spans 15 amino acids. Germline lookup yields CDR1 SGHRS and CDR2 YFSETQ. The CDR3 DNA is TGCGCCAGCATCTCCACCGGCGGGACCAACAATGAGCAGTTCTTC. Translated, it gives CASISTGGTNNEQFF.

V gene TRBV7-2 combines with J gene TRBJ2-2; 7 bases are a match to TRBD1. Germline assignment: CDR1 SGHTA and CDR2 FQGNSA. The CDR3 totals 14 residues. The V gene end was trimmed by 3 bases and the J gene end by 7 bases; junction bases not matched to a gene: 5. The CDR3 DNA reads as TGTGCCAGCAGCTTCCAGGGGGATGGCGGGGAGCTGTTTTTT. As protein: CASSFQGDGGELFF.